The 28 T cell receptor beta chains listed next were all sequenced from one sample in a study of CXCR3-negative and CXCR3-positive naive CD8 T cells. Overall study results and limits: CXCR3-negative naive cells had less hydrophobic TRB CDR3s than did CXCR3-positive naive cells.

These receptors' antigens are unknown. Libraries were UMI-labeled 5' RACE TRB cDNA. After re-calling the 5' RACE reads, TCRdb lists one entry per CDR3 protein, DNA absent. Recorded for this sample: some 130,000 distinct CDR3 sequences. The sample consisted of naive CXCR3+ CD8+ T cells from blood. Sample subset: CD45RO-CCR7+CD27+CD95- naive CD8+ T cells expressing CXCR3 (TNR3+). The receptors here all came from a human donor in good health. Some clones in this sample may be carry-over from other donors' samples.

The genes are TRBV27 and TRBJ2-2. The V gene's germline CDR1 is MNHEY and CDR2 SMNVEV (reference sequence). This CDR3 spans 16 amino acids. The CDR3 sequence is CASSLSHEWRTGELFF.

The V gene is TRBV5-1, the J gene TRBJ2-2. The CDR3 has 15 residues. Germline assignment: CDR1 SGHRS and CDR2 YFSETQ. The CDR3 is CASSLIPRNTGELFF.

The rearrangement links TRBV7-9 to TRBJ2-1; TCRdb outputs TRBD2, but without DNA this stays unchecked. CDR1 is SEHNR and CDR2 is FQNEAQ in the germline V gene (reference sequence). This CDR3 spans 14 amino acids. The CDR3 reads CASSLVAGRNEQFF.

V usage is TRBV15 and J usage is TRBJ2-3; TCRdb proposes TRBD1, but this gene call is untestable without DNA. Germline V gives CDR1 LNHNV, CDR2 YYDKDF (reference sequence). The CDR3 is made up of 14 amino acids. CDR3 loop: CATSRGPRADTQYF.

CDR3 sequence reads: CSVHGVGTESYNEQFF. This sequence joins TRBV29-1 and TRBJ2-1; TCRdb selects TRBD1, and the lack of DNA leaves this call unchecked. Germline CDR1 and CDR2: SQVTM and ANQGSEA. The CDR3 totals 16 residues.

The genes are TRBV28 and TRBJ1-1. This CDR3 spans 13 amino acids. CDR1 MDHEN and CDR2 SYDVKM come from the germline V gene. This CDR3 is CASTHEGKTEAFF.

The V and J genes are TRBV6-6 and TRBJ2-7. This CDR3 has 13 residues. The germline V gene has CDR1 MNHNY and CDR2 SVGAGI (reference sequence). CDR3: CASSPEIPYEQYF.

The chain links TRBV7-8 to TRBJ1-2. The CDR3 is 14 amino acids. Germline lookup yields CDR1 SGHVS and CDR2 FQNEAQ. The CDR3 reads CASIPGGYSYGYTF.

The CDR3 spells CSVRDNYEQYF. The chain employs TRBV29-1 and TRBJ2-7; lacking DNA, the TRBD1 call made by TCRdb goes unchecked. Germline CDR1 SQVTM, CDR2 ANQGSEA. This CDR3 has 11 residues.

The rearrangement links TRBV9 to TRBJ1-3; TCRdb reports TRBD1, a call that lacks DNA to check it against. CDR1 is SGDLS, CDR2 YYNGEE, per germline. CDR3 length: 15 residues. CDR3 region: CASSVGGGSGNTIYF.

The chain employs TRBV4-3 and TRBJ1-1; TCRdb picks TRBD1, but there is no DNA to check that call. Germline V gene sequence: CDR1 LGHNA, CDR2 YSLEER. The CDR3 is 14 amino acids. CDR3 region: CASSQGTGDSEAFF.

CDR3 region: CASSQDGIGLTSHNEQFF. The gene calls are TRBV4-2 and TRBJ2-1. Per germline, CDR1 LGHNA and CDR2 YNFKEQ. The CDR3 runs 18 residues.

This sequence joins TRBV7-9 and TRBJ2-1; the TCRdb call, TRBD1, lacks DNA for checking. This CDR3 spans 13 amino acids. Looked up from germline, CDR1 is SEHNR and CDR2 is FQNEAQ (reference sequence). This CDR3 is CASSVTGGGEQFF.

The chain couples TRBV20-1 to TRBJ2-7; TCRdb's D call, TRBD2, is unchecked because there is no DNA. The CDR3 runs 15 residues. In germline, CDR1 is DFQATT, CDR2 SNEGSKA (reference sequence). The chain's CDR3 is CSARGTSGTPYEQYF.

V gene TRBV19 combines with J gene TRBJ2-7; TCRdb reports TRBD1, a call that lacks DNA to check it against. The germline V gene encodes CDR1 LNHDA and CDR2 SQIVND (reference sequence). The CDR3 is 15 amino acids. The CDR3 sequence: CASSPSGTFPYEQYF.

The chain uses TRBV7-8 and TRBJ2-3; there is no DNA to check the TCRdb D call of TRBD2. CDR1 is SGHVS and CDR2 is FQNEAQ in the germline V gene. CDR3 length equals 14 residues. CDR3 residues: CASRPLAGVGTQYF.

CDR3 loop: CASSVAGQLNTEAFF. The V gene is TRBV9, the J gene TRBJ1-1. The CDR3 covers 15 residues. CDR1 and CDR2 from the germline V gene are SGDLS and YYNGEE.

The CDR3 spells CASSTTQTGGNQPQHF. The chain links TRBV11-2 to TRBJ1-5; TCRdb's D gene call, TRBD1, goes unchecked for lack of DNA. The CDR3 length is 16 residues. Germline CDR1 SGHAT, CDR2 FQNNGV.

This sequence joins TRBV11-1 and TRBJ2-1. CDR3 length: 15 amino acids. Germline V gene sequence: CDR1 SGHAT, CDR2 FQDESV (reference sequence). CDR3 amino acids: CASSLTESSYNEQFF.

The chain links TRBV7-2 to TRBJ2-1; with no DNA, the TCRdb D assignment of TRBD2 cannot be verified. The CDR3 contains 12 residues. The germline gives CDR1 SGHTA, CDR2 FQGNSA. The CDR3 region is CASSLTKARQFF.

The V call is TRBV20-1, the J call TRBJ2-2. CDR1 and CDR2 (germline): DFQATT, SNEGSKA (reference sequence). The CDR3 is 15 residues long. The CDR3 loop is CSAIRSFANTGELFF.

The V call is TRBV30, the J call TRBJ1-2. CDR1 and CDR2 (germline): GTSNPN, SVGIG (reference sequence). The CDR3 extends over 11 amino acids. CDR3 residues: CAWTGGYGYTF. The full variable domain, in which reference TRBV30 and TRBJ1-2 provide the parts outside the CDR3, is SQTIHQWPATLVQPVGSPLSLECTVEGTSNPNLYWYRQAAGRGLQLLFYSVGIGQISSEVPQNLSASRPQDRQFILSSKKLLLSDSGFYLCAWTGGYGYTFGSGTRLTVV.

The CDR3: CSVDDRPGIYGYTF. The chain carries TRBV29-1 and TRBJ1-2; the TCRdb D gene call, TRBD1, has no DNA to confirm it. Germline CDR1 SQVTM, CDR2 ANQGSEA. The length of the CDR3 is 14 residues.

V is TRBV27 and J is TRBJ2-3; checking the TCRdb D call of TRBD1 is not possible without DNA. The CDR3 sequence is 14 residues long. Germline V gives CDR1 MNHEY, CDR2 SMNVEV (reference sequence). The CDR3 region is CASSLTGGPDTQYF.

CDR3 loop: CSARRDTEAFF. This chain uses TRBV29-1 with TRBJ1-1; as DNA is missing, the TRBD1 call by TCRdb cannot be tested. Germline CDR1 SQVTM, CDR2 ANQGSEA. The CDR3 length is 11 residues.

This CDR3 reads CSARIGSGYEQYF. The rearrangement links TRBV20-1 to TRBJ2-7; TCRdb's assignment of TRBD2 cannot be checked, as there is no DNA. Germline loops: CDR1 DFQATT, CDR2 SNEGSKA (reference sequence). The length of the CDR3 is 13 residues.

V and J are TRBV7-9 and TRBJ2-1; TCRdb lists TRBD1, though no DNA is available to test this call. The CDR3 has 15 amino acids. CDR1 is SEHNR and CDR2 is FQNEAQ in the germline V gene (reference sequence). CDR3 amino acids: CASSLAGPLLNEQFF.

The J gene is TRBJ2-2, the V gene TRBV29-1; TCRdb gives TRBD1 as the D gene, but with no DNA this cannot be confirmed. The CDR3 runs to 15 residues. CDR1 is SQVTM, CDR2 ANQGSEA, per germline. CDR3 residues: CSVAEDIPNSGELFF.